This is a list of T cell receptor beta chains from one sample in a study of T cell repertoires in cytomegalovirus infection. MiXCR, applied by TCRdb to the reads, yields one record per CDR3 protein. The sample includes hundreds of thousands of distinct CDR3 sequences, 35% to 40% of them seen just once. The source material was PBMCs. These receptor sequences come from a human donor in good health (CMV status not recorded). Some clones in this sample may be carry-over from other donors' samples. Each CDR3 is given with its conserved first and last residue. D genes are given only for firm matches. The size field is filled for only some rows; it gives once, few, many or a size class.

TRBV27,.,.,14,TRBJ1-1,TGTGCCAGCAGTTTAAGTAGGGCTGGAACTGAAGCTTTCTTT,CASSLSRAGTEAFF
TRBV19,few,.,15,TRBJ1-2,TGTGCCAGTAGTATCCCCTCCGACAAGAACTATGGCTACACCTTC,CASSIPSDKNYGYTF
TRBV28,many,.,14,TRBJ2-7,TGTGCCAGCAGCTGGAGGCTGGGGTACGACGAGCAGTACTTC,CASSWRLGYDEQYF
TRBV6-2/TRBV6-3,.,TRBD2,17,TRBJ2-4,TGTGCCAGCAGTTACGAAGCGGGGGATTCAGCCAAAAACATTCAGTACTTC,CASSYEAGDSAKNIQYF
TRBV19,.,.,15,TRBJ2-7,TGTGCCAGTAGTCCCGGGTTCTCGGGATCCTACGAGCAGTACTTC,CASSPGFSGSYEQYF
TRBV4-1,.,.,16,TRBJ1-1,TGCGCCAGCAGCCAAGGTCGGGAGGGCACAAACACTGAAGCTTTCTTT,CASSQGREGTNTEAFF
TRBV7-9,.,TRBD2,18,TRBJ2-7,TGTGCCAGCAGCCTCTACCGGCAACTACTAGCGGGGGAAGATGAGCAGTACTTC,CASSLYRQLLAGEDEQYF
TRBV7-2,few,.,15,TRBJ2-1,TGTGCCAGCAGCCCGAATCATGACTCCTACAATGAGCAGTTCTTC,CASSPNHDSYNEQFF
TRBV7-6,few,.,13,TRBJ2-1,TGTGCCAGCAGCTTGCAGGGATCGCTCGAGCAGTTCTTC,CASSLQGSLEQFF
TRBV15,.,.,14,TRBJ1-6,TGTGCCACCAGCAGAGATCTTCGGGGGTCACCCCTCCACTTT,CATSRDLRGSPLHF
TRBV25-1,.,.,16,TRBJ2-3,TGTGCCAGCAGTGTTATGGCAGGCTGGGACGCAGATACGCAGTATTTT,CASSVMAGWDADTQYF
TRBV14,few,.,16,TRBJ2-3,TGTGCCAGCAGCCAAGTACCCGTTCATTACACAGATACGCAGTATTTT,CASSQVPVHYTDTQYF
TRBV18,.,TRBD2,13,TRBJ2-1,TGTGCCAGCTCCGGGACTACGTGGGAGGAGCAGTTCTTC,CASSGTTWEEQFF
TRBV6-1,.,.,15,TRBJ2-3,TGTGCCAGCAGTGATCAGCGGGGACACAGAGATACGCAGTATTTT,CASSDQRGHRDTQYF
TRBV15,.,TRBD2,14,TRBJ2-4,TGTGCCACCAGCAGAGGGGCGGGGGAAAACATTCAGTACTTC,CATSRGAGENIQYF
TRBV20-1,few,TRBD1,14,TRBJ1-2,TGCAGTGCTCGACACAGGGGAAAGGACTATGGCTACACCTTC,CSARHRGKDYGYTF
TRBV12-3/TRBV12-4,few,.,13,TRBJ2-2,TGTGCCAGCAGGGTAGATTGGAGCGGGGAGCTGTTTTTT,CASRVDWSGELFF
TRBV28,few,.,16,TRBJ2-4,TGTGCCAGCAGTTTAGAGTTGGGGACACAGAAAAACATTCAGTACTTC,CASSLELGTQKNIQYF
TRBV7-8,.,.,13,TRBJ1-6,TGTGCCAGCAGCTCCTTACGGAATTCACCCCTCCACTTT,CASSSLRNSPLHF
TRBV24-1,few,.,14,TRBJ2-3,TGTGCCACCAGTGACCGGACTAGCACAGATACGCAGTATTTT,CATSDRTSTDTQYF
TRBV19,.,.,16,TRBJ1-1,TGTGCCAGTAGTATTACCCCTGGCAGGGCGAACACTGAAGCTTTCTTT,CASSITPGRANTEAFF
TRBV6-4,.,TRBD2,17,TRBJ2-1,TGTGCCAGCAGTGAAAATCCTCCGGGGGGGGGTTCGTATGAGCAGTTCTTC,CASSENPPGGGSYEQFF
TRBV11-2,.,TRBD1,16,TRBJ2-5,TGTGCCAGCAGCACCTCCGGGACAGCCCGATGGGAGACCCAGTACTTC,CASSTSGTARWETQYF
TRBV6-2/TRBV6-3,few,TRBD2,15,TRBJ2-1,TGTGCCAGCAGCCCCCATAGCGGGGGCCTTGGTGAGCAGTTCTTC,CASSPHSGGLGEQFF
TRBV27,.,TRBD1,16,TRBJ2-5,TGTGCCAGCAGTACCCGGGACAGGTTGAGAGAAGAGACCCAGTACTTC,CASSTRDRLREETQYF
TRBV14,.,TRBD1,19,TRBJ2-1,TGTGCCAGCAGCCAAGATACCGCCCGGACAGGCGTCTGGTACAATGAGCAGTTCTTC,CASSQDTARTGVWYNEQFF
TRBV28,.,.,13,TRBJ1-4,TGTGCCAGCAGTTCGGTCAGAGGGGGAAAACTGTTTTTT,CASSSVRGGKLFF
TRBV27,.,.,11,TRBJ2-7,TGTGCCAGCAGTAATACCTACGAGCAGTACTTC,CASSNTYEQYF
TRBV25-1,.,TRBD2,16,TRBJ2-3,TGTGCCAGCAGTCTCCGGGGGGGTCGTGGCACAGATACGCAGTATTTT,CASSLRGGRGTDTQYF
TRBV7-8,few,TRBD2,15,TRBJ2-7,TGTGCCAGCAGCATCTCAGCGGGAGTGGTCTACGAGCAGTACTTC,CASSISAGVVYEQYF
TRBV2,.,.,13,TRBJ1-2,TGTGCCAGCAGACGGACAGATAACTATGGCTACACCTTC,CASRRTDNYGYTF
TRBV27,.,.,13,TRBJ2-1,TGTGCCAGCAGCCAAACAGTATACAATGAGCAGTTCTTC,CASSQTVYNEQFF
TRBV7-8,.,TRBD1,15,TRBJ1-3,TGTGCCAGCAGCTTTGGGACAGGGTATCGGAACACCATATATTTT,CASSFGTGYRNTIYF
TRBV7-9,.,.,14,TRBJ2-5,TGTGCCAGCAGCCACCGGGGGACTCAGGAGACCCAGTACTTC,CASSHRGTQETQYF
TRBV6-6,.,TRBD1,18,TRBJ1-5,TGTGCCAGTCGTCCGGGACAGGGGTCAGGTAGGGGCAATCAGCCCCAGCATTTT,CASRPGQGSGRGNQPQHF